Listed below are T cell receptor beta chains from one sample, sequenced in a study of cytomegalovirus exposure and HLA in healthy donors. Generated by immunoSEQ multiplex PCR, the TCRdb table keeps only in-frame clones and is missing some. The sample records more than 95,000 clones, 75% to 85% being singletons. The sequenced material came from PBMCs. The receptors shown here come from a woman between 45 and 60 years old in good health and CMV-seropositive. The CDR3 runs from the conserved cysteine through the conserved F or W. A D gene is named only where the DNA matches it firmly. The size of a clone is reported for some rows only, either as once, few or many, or as a class for expanded clones.

d_call j_call clone_size v_call cdr3_nt cdr3_aa
TRBD1 TRBJ2-2 . TRBV9 TGTGCCAGCAGCGCGACAGGGGCGAACACCGGGGAGCTGTTTTTT CASSATGANTGELFF
TRBD2 TRBJ2-1 . TRBV9 TGTGCCAGCAGCGTAGAGGCGGGAGGTTACAATGAGCAGTTCTTC CASSVEAGGYNEQFF
TRBD1 TRBJ1-2 . TRBV2 TGTGCCAGCAGTGCTCCGGGACAGGGGTATAATGGCTACACCTTC CASSAPGQGYNGYTF
TRBD2 TRBJ2-5 . TRBV11-3 TGTGCCAGCAGCCCCCACCGGGGACTAGGAGAGACCCAGTACTTC CASSPHRGLGETQYF
. TRBJ2-1 . TRBV5-6 TGTGCCAGCAGCTTGACTCCATCTCACTCCTACAATGAGCAGTTCTTC CASSLTPSHSYNEQFF
. TRBJ2-3 . TRBV28 TGTGCCAGCAGTTTTCTAGCCGCAGATACGCAGTATTTT CASSFLAADTQYF
. TRBJ1-1 . TRBV9 TGTGCCAGCAGCCCTCTCGGGGGGGGAGGTTTCACTGAAGCTTTCTTT CASSPLGGGGFTEAFF
TRBD1 TRBJ2-1 . TRBV5-1 TGCGCCAGCAGCTTACAGGGGACCGAATACAATGAGCAGTTCTTC CASSLQGTEYNEQFF
. TRBJ2-1 . TRBV7-2 TGTGCCAGCAGCTCTAGCGATTACAATGAGCAGTTCTTC CASSSSDYNEQFF
TRBD1 TRBJ2-7 few TRBV27 TGTGCCAGCAGTTTAAACAGGGGGGCCTACGAGCAGTACTTC CASSLNRGAYEQYF
. TRBJ1-1 . TRBV20-1 TGCAGTGCTAGTCCGGGACTGGGTGCTTTCTTT CSASPGLGAFF
TRBD1 TRBJ2-7 . TRBV5-4 TGTGCCAGCAGCCCCCAGACAGGGGGCGACGAGCAGTACTTC CASSPQTGGDEQYF
. TRBJ2-7 . TRBV4-3 TGCGCCAGCAGCCAGGACCCGAGGGCCACCTACGAGCAGTACTTC CASSQDPRATYEQYF
TRBD1 TRBJ2-3 few TRBV7-2 TGTGCCAGCAGGTCTTCTGGACAGGCGTTCACAGATACGCAGTATTTT CASRSSGQAFTDTQYF
TRBD2 TRBJ2-1 . TRBV4-3 TGCGCCAGCAGCCAAGATAGCGGGGGCTACAATGAGCAGTTCTTC CASSQDSGGYNEQFF
. TRBJ2-7 few TRBV2 TGTGCCAGCAAAGTTAGCGGCGAGCAGTACTTC CASKVSGEQYF
TRBD1 TRBJ1-2 . TRBV29-1 TGCAGCGTTGACATCAGGGGGGGCTACACCTTC CSVDIRGGYTF